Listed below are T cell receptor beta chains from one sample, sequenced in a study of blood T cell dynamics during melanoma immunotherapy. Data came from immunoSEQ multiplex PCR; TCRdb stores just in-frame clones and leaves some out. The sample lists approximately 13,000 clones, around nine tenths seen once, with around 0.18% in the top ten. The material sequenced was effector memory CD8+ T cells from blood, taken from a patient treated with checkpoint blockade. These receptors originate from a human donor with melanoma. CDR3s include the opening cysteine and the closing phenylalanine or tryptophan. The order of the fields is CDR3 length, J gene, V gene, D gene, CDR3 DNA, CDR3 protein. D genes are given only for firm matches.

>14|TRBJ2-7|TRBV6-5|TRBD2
TGTGCCAGCAGCTTACTAGCGGAGGCCTACGAGCAGTACTTC
CASSLLAEAYEQYF
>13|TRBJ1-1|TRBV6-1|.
TGTGCCAGCAGTGAAGTGAAGAACACTGAAGCTTTCTTT
CASSEVKNTEAFF
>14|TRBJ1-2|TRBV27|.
TGTGCCAGCAGGGGACACGGGATAATGGATGGCTACACCTTC
CASRGHGIMDGYTF
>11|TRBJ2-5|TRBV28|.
TGTGCCAGCAGGTTCGGGGAGACCCAGTACTTC
CASRFGETQYF
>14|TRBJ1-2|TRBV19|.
TGTGCCAGTAGTTCTTTATATGGAGCCTATGGCTACACCTTC
CASSSLYGAYGYTF
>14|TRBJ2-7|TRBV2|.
TGTGCCAGCAGTGAAATTAACCTAGCCTACGAGCAGTACTTC
CASSEINLAYEQYF
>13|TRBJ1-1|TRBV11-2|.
TGTGCCAGCAGCTTAAGGGGACGGTACGGAGCTTTCTTT
CASSLRGRYGAFF
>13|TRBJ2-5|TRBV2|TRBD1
TGTGCCAGCCGGGACAGGGGGCAAGAGACCCAGTACTTC
CASRDRGQETQYF
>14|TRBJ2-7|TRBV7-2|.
TGTGCCAGCAGCTTAGGTTCGGGAGCGAACGAGCAGTACTTC
CASSLGSGANEQYF
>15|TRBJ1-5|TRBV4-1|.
TGCGCCAGCAGCCAAGAGACGGGGGGACCTCAGCCCCAGCATTTT
CASSQETGGPQPQHF
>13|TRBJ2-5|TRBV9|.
TGTGCCAGCAGCGTAGTCGCAGGGCGTGAGCAGTACTTC
CASSVVAGREQYF
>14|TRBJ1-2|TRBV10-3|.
TGTGCCATCAGGGATTACATACAGGACGGCGGCTACACCTTC
CAIRDYIQDGGYTF
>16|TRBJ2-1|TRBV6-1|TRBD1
TGTGCCAGCAGTGGCGACAGGGTGATCACCTACAATGAGCAGTTCTTC
CASSGDRVITYNEQFF
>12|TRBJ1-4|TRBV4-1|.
TGCGCCAGCAGCCCTGGGAGTGAAAAACTGTTTTTT
CASSPGSEKLFF
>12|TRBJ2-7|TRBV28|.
TGTGCCAGCAGGCCTAGCTCCATCGAGCAGTACTTC
CASRPSSIEQYF
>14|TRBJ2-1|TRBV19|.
TGTGCCAGTAGTATAGGCCCTGTTGGCAATGAGCAGTTCTTC
CASSIGPVGNEQFF
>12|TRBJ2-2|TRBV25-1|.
TGTGCCAGCAGCTGGACAGCCGGGGAGCTGTTTTTT
CASSWTAGELFF
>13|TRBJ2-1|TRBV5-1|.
TGCGCCAGCAGCTCGACTGAAAACAATGAGCAGTTCTTC
CASSSTENNEQFF
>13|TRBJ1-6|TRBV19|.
TGTGCCAGTAGTATATTGAGCCGATCACCCCTCCACTTT
CASSILSRSPLHF
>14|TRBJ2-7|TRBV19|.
TGTGCCAGTAGTATTCTACCTGGCTCCTACGAGCAGTACTTC
CASSILPGSYEQYF